A single sample gave rise to the 9 T cell receptor beta chains below, sequenced in a study of T cells in Graves' hyperthyroidism and ophthalmopathy. Authors of the study amplified TCR beta CDR3 regions from RNA transcripts. Researchers ran a first-round RT-PCR on the TCR CDR3 using the HTBI primer set. TCRdb fed the multiplex PCR reads into MiXCR, producing one record per CDR3 protein. The sample contains around 570,000 distinct CDR3 sequences, 20% of which appear only once. The sample comprised blood. These receptors were taken from a man aged 35-49 years with Graves' ophthalmopathy.

The chain employs TRBV6-1 and TRBJ1-5, with D perhaps TRBD1 (5 bases). CDR1 is MNHNS and CDR2 is SASEGT in the germline V gene. V lost 3 bases to trimming and J lost 4 bases, with 22 bases between them. CDR3 length: 18 residues. CDR3 nucleotides: TGTGCCAGCAGTGATAATTTTGCGGGGCCGGGGCCGAATCAGCCCCAGCATTTT. It is translated as CASSDNFAGPGPNQPQHF.

This clonotype was recorded a few times. J is TRBJ2-7 and V is TRBV7-3; D is unresolved. There are 18 residues in the CDR3. Trimming removed 0 bases at V and 2 bases at J, with 20 bases between. CDR1 is SGHTA and CDR2 is FQGTGA in the germline V gene. CDR3 amino acids: CASSLTLGQSRSPYEQYF. The CDR3 DNA is TGTGCCAGCAGCTTAACTTTGGGTCAGTCGAGGAGCCCCTACGAGCAGTACTTC.

This clonotype appeared a single time. This may come from a read error, since a much larger clone is one base off. This chain joins TRBV6-9 and TRBJ2-5; D ambiguous. The CDR3 is 13 amino acids. Germline CDR1 reads MNHGY; CDR2 reads SVAAGI. Written as DNA, the CDR3 is TGTGCCAGCGGTTTGGGTGGGCCAGAGACCCAGCACTTC. Encoded protein: CASGLGGPETQHF.

This chain joins TRBV7-8 and TRBJ1-1, with no clear D. The CDR3 contains 12 residues. Trimming shortened V by 6 bases and J by 7 bases, and 12 bases separated the two germline ends. CDR1 is SGHVS and CDR2 is FQNEAQ in the germline V gene. The CDR3 loop is CASSRAHREAFF. CDR3 nucleotides: TGTGCCAGCAGTAGGGCCCACCGTGAAGCTTTCTTT.

This clonotype has a count of ten or more. The rearrangement links TRBV11-3 to TRBJ2-7, with D tentatively TRBD1 (6 bases). CDR3 length: 12 amino acids. The germline gives CDR1 SGHNT, CDR2 YENEEA. Deletions cut 1 base from V and 6 bases from J, with 7 bases between. CDR3: CASSLGTAEQYF. For the CDR3, the DNA is TGTGCCAGCAGCTTAGGGACAGCCGAGCAGTACTTC.

This clonotype was detected only a few times. This chain uses TRBV18 with TRBJ2-7, with TRBD2 matching over 7 bases. CDR3 length equals 14 residues. The V and J ends lost 1 base and 3 bases, in that order; junction bases with no gene match: 3. CDR1 KGHSH and CDR2 LQKENI come from the germline V gene. In DNA, the CDR3 is TGTGCCAGCTCACCACGGGGGGGAGACTACGAGCAGTACTTC. Translation gives CASSPRGGDYEQYF.

This clonotype was seen more than once but under ten times. The chain joins TRBV7-9 to TRBJ2-3; 8 bases agree with TRBD2. Germline V gives CDR1 SEHNR, CDR2 FQNEAQ (reference sequence). The CDR3 consists of 14 residues. Germline trimming cut 6 bases from V and 6 bases from J; bases unmatched to any gene: 8. CDR3 sequence reads: CASRNDIAGDTQYF. The CDR3 DNA sequence: TGTGCCAGCAGGAATGATATAGCGGGGGATACGCAGTATTTT.

The table lists this clonotype with many counts. The CDR3: CASSLGLAGSEEQFF. The CDR3 DNA follows: TGTGCCAGCAGCCTCGGACTAGCGGGTTCTGAGGAGCAGTTCTTC. This chain connects TRBV7-9 to TRBJ2-1, with 11 nucleotides matching TRBD2. The trim removed 5 bases at V and 10 bases at J, leaving 10 bases unmatched. The CDR3 has 15 residues. Germline CDR1 SEHNR, CDR2 FQNEAQ (reference sequence).

The chain couples TRBV3-1 to TRBJ2-7; 7 nucleotides line up with TRBD1. Germline V gene sequence: CDR1 LGHDT, CDR2 YNNKEL (reference sequence). The CDR3 length is 15 residues. V lost 4 bases, J lost 5 bases, and 11 bases stayed unmatched. The CDR3 DNA is TGTGCCAGCAGCCGACCGACAGGGTTTGCCCACGAGCAGTACTTC. It specifies CASSRPTGFAHEQYF.